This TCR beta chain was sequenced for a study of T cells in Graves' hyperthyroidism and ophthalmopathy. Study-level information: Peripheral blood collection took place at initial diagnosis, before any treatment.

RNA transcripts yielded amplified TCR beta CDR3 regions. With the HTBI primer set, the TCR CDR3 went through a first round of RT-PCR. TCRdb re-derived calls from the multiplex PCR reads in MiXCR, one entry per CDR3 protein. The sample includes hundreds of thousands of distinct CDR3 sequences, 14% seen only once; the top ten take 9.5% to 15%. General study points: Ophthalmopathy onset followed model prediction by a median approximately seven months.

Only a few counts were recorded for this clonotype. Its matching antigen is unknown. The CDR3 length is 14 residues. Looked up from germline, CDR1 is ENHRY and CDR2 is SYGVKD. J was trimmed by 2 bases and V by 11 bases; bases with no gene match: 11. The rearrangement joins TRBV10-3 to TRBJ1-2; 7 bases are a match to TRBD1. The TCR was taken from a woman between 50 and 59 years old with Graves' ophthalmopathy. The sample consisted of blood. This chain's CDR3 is CASHFGTENYGYTF. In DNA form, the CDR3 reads TGTGCCTCCCATTTCGGGACAGAAAACTATGGCTACACCTTC.